The present T cell receptor beta chain was sequenced within a study of blood T cell repertoires in COVID-19. Study-level background: T cells, B-cell-depleted T cells, or PBMCs supplied cDNA or gDNA.

The assay was immunoSEQ multiplex PCR, and TCRdb's table has in-frame clones only and misses some. The table includes about 480,000 clones, roughly 90% detected once. The sample was PBMCs or T cells enriched from blood (not recorded which). The sequence came from a woman aged 40 to 55 who had recovered from COVID-19.

CDR3 nucleotide sequence: TGTGCCAGCAGCGTACAAGCGGATGGGGATACGCAGTATTTT. Encoded protein: CASSVQADGDTQYF. The chain has TRBV9 and TRBJ2-3, with TRBD2 as a possible D gene (5 bases). Trimming stripped 1 base from V and 6 bases from J, with 12 bases between. Germline CDR1 reads SGDLS; CDR2 reads YYNGEE. This CDR3 has 14 amino acids.